These 18 T cell receptor beta chains came from one sample sequenced in a study of somatic mutations in cytotoxic T cells in rheumatoid arthritis. Assay: immunoSEQ multiplex PCR; the TCRdb copy retains only in-frame clones and omits some. Of 7,000 to 9,500 clones listed, about nine tenths are singletons. Sequenced: CD8+ T cells sorted from blood. All receptors come from a man aged 35 to 55 with rheumatoid arthritis.

This chain uses TRBV4-1 with TRBJ2-5; tentatively, D is TRBD1 (6 bases). The CDR3 consists of 15 residues. Per the germline V gene, CDR1 is MGHRA and CDR2 is YSYEKL. V lost 2 bases and J 5 bases, leaving 15 bases between the germline ends. CDR3 nucleotide sequence: TGCGCCAGCAGCCAACCTACAGGGTCGGATGAGACCCAGTACTTC. It codes for CASSQPTGSDETQYF.

Regarding this clone: The junction and the germline gene differ at one end; a read error may be behind it. This chain joins TRBV7-8 and TRBJ2-7; the match to TRBD1 covers 9 bases. There are 15 residues in the CDR3. In germline, CDR1 is SGHVS, CDR2 FQNEAQ. The CDR3 spells CASSLAGSPGDRVDF. The CDR3 DNA reads TGTGCCAGCAGCTTAGCGGGGTCCCCGGGGGACAGGGTCGACTTC.

The rearrangement links TRBV2 to TRBJ1-2, with D perhaps TRBD1 (5 bases). V lost 8 bases, J lost 2 bases, and 9 bases lay in between. The CDR3 is 12 amino acids. Germline lookup yields CDR1 SNHLY and CDR2 FYNNEI. The CDR3 bases are TGTGCCAGCGGGCGGGGCAACTATGGCTACACCTTC. Translating gives CASGRGNYGYTF.

With respect to this clone: A junction end diverges from the germline sequence, so it may reflect a read error. Other DNA sequences in the sample encode the same CDR3. The chain is built from TRBV28 and TRBJ2-3; 9 nucleotides match TRBD2. The CDR3 sequence is 18 residues long. The germline gives CDR1 MDHEN, CDR2 SYDVKM. The CDR3 DNA sequence: TGCGCCAGCAGTTTCCCACTTGATAGCGGGGGCAGCACAGATACGCAGTATTTT. Amino acids: CASSFPLDSGGSTDTQYF.

This clone was observed a single time. Written as DNA, the CDR3 is TGTGCCAGCAGTGAAGGGGCGTCTAGCACAGATACGCAGTATTTT. Amino acid sequence: CASSEGASSTDTQYF. V gene TRBV2 combines with J gene TRBJ2-3; D is unresolved. Trimming cost V 1 base and J 0 bases, with 8 bases left between them. CDR3 length equals 15 residues. Per the germline V gene, CDR1 is SNHLY and CDR2 is FYNNEI. Drawing the rest from reference TRBV2 and TRBJ2-3, the complete variable domain is EPEVTQTPSHQVTQMGQEVILRCVPISNHLYFYWYRQILGQKVEFLVSFYNNEISEKSEIFDDQFSVERPDGSNFTLKIRSTKLEDSAMYFCASSEGASSTDTQYFGPGTRLTVL.

The V call is TRBV9, the J call TRBJ2-1; D gene unclear. CDR1 is SGDLS and CDR2 is YYNGEE in the germline V gene. With 0 bases removed from V and 8 bases from J, the gap between germline ends came to 9 bases. This CDR3 contains 13 residues. CDR3 loop: CASSVGTKDEQFF. The CDR3 coding sequence is TGTGCCAGCAGCGTAGGCACAAAAGATGAGCAGTTCTTC.

The J gene is TRBJ1-2, the V gene TRBV5-1, with D tentatively TRBD1 (5 bases). Trimming took off 1 base at V and 2 bases at J, with 12 bases between the two ends. CDR3 length: 15 residues. The germline gives CDR1 SGHRS, CDR2 YFSETQ. DNA of the CDR3: TGCGCCAGCAGCTTGTCATTTCGGGGGAACTATGGCTACACCTTC. Protein sequence: CASSLSFRGNYGYTF.

This rearrangement joins TRBV5-1 to TRBJ2-6; a possible D gene is TRBD1 (6 bases). This CDR3 region has 18 residues. The V end was cut by 1 base, the J end by 0 bases, with 14 bases between. CDR1 and CDR2 from the germline V gene are SGHRS and YFSETQ. CDR3 in DNA: TGCGCCAGCAGCTTGAGGTTGGACAGAAGCTCTGGGGCCAACGTCCTGACTTTC. This codes for CASSLRLDRSSGANVLTF.

This clone has a single count. The chain couples TRBV11-1 to TRBJ2-2; no clear D. V gave up 1 base and J gave up 5 bases, with 5 bases separating them. CDR1 is SGHAT and CDR2 is FQDESV in the germline V gene (reference sequence). This CDR3 has 13 residues. Here the CDR3 reads CASSLGRTGELFF. CDR3 DNA sequence: TGTGCCAGCAGCTTAGGGCGGACCGGGGAGCTGTTTTTT.

V usage is TRBV11-1 and J usage is TRBJ2-3, with D possibly being TRBD2 (5 bases). The CDR3 length is 13 residues. The V end was cut by 8 bases, the J end by 9 bases, with 18 bases between. Germline CDR1 SGHAT, CDR2 FQDESV (reference sequence). The CDR3 DNA follows: TGTGCCAGCGGGCCTTACGGGGAATGGACGCAGTATTTT. It codes for CASGPYGEWTQYF.

The chain uses TRBV27 and TRBJ1-2, with TRBD1 identical over 7 bases. The length of the CDR3 is 16 residues. CDR1 is MNHEY and CDR2 is SMNVEV in the germline V gene (reference sequence). V trimming: 5 bases; J trimming: 3 bases; junction bases outside the gene matches: 12. CDR3 in amino acids: CASSPEGTAPYYGYTF. CDR3 DNA sequence: TGTGCCAGCAGTCCGGAAGGGACAGCTCCTTACTATGGCTACACCTTC.

A few counts support this clone. J is TRBJ1-2 and V is TRBV5-1, with D tentatively TRBD1 (6 bases). Germline V gene sequence: CDR1 SGHRS, CDR2 YFSETQ. The ends were cut back, 2 bases at V and 1 base at J, with 9 bases in the middle. This CDR3 region has 14 residues. CDR3 region: CASSLGTFNYGYTF. The CDR3 nucleotides read TGCGCCAGCAGCTTAGGGACATTTAACTATGGCTACACCTTC.

CDR3 nucleotide sequence: TGTGCCAGCAGCGAACGGGCTAGCGGGGCGAACACCGGGGAGCTGTTTTTT. Translated: CASSERASGANTGELFF. The chain is built from TRBV7-6 and TRBJ2-2, with 9 bases fitting TRBD2. This CDR3 is 17 amino acids long. V gave up 5 bases and J gave up 0 bases; unmatched junction bases: 7. Germline lookup yields CDR1 SGHVS and CDR2 FNYEAQ.

This rearrangement joins TRBV9 to TRBJ2-1, with TRBD2 matching over 12 bases. V lost 0 bases to trimming and J lost 0 bases; unmatched junction nucleotides: 19. The CDR3 consists of 23 residues. Germline assignment: CDR1 SGDLS and CDR2 YYNGEE. DNA for the CDR3: TGTGCCAGCAGCGTAGCCGGCCCAATCGGCCCTAGCGGGGGGGACATCTCCTACAATGAGCAGTTCTTC. Its protein product is CASSVAGPIGPSGGDISYNEQFF.

The CDR3 DNA is TGTGCCAGCAGCCTCAGGGGAATGAACACTGAAGCTTTCTTT. Translation: CASSLRGMNTEAFF. This chain uses TRBV14 with TRBJ1-1, with a tentative D call TRBD1 (6 bases). Per the germline V gene, CDR1 is SGHDN and CDR2 is FVKESK. With 4 bases removed from V and 0 bases from J, the gap between germline ends came to 9 bases. CDR3 size: 14 residues.

V usage is TRBV9 and J usage is TRBJ2-7, with D possibly matching TRBD2 (6 bases). This CDR3 contains 15 residues. V lost 3 bases and J 6 bases, leaving 19 bases between the germline ends. The germline gives CDR1 SGDLS, CDR2 YYNGEE. CDR3 amino acids: CASSAPLGRRGEQYV. CDR3 DNA: TGTGCCAGCAGCGCACCGCTAGGGAGGCGAGGCGAGCAGTACGTC.

This clone was counted only a few times. The chain employs TRBV29-1 and TRBJ1-1, with a tentative D call TRBD1 (6 bases). Germline V gene lookup returns CDR1 SQVTM and CDR2 ANQGSEA. With 5 bases removed from V and 3 bases from J, the gap between germline ends came to 7 bases. This CDR3 comprises 11 residues. The CDR3 DNA is TGCAGCGTTTACAGGGACACTGAAGCTTTCTTT. It is translated as CSVYRDTEAFF.

V and J are TRBV27 and TRBJ2-2, with 14 positions matching TRBD2. The V and J ends lost 6 bases and 5 bases, in that order; junction bases with no gene match: 5. Germline V gene lookup returns CDR1 MNHEY and CDR2 SMNVEV (reference sequence). This CDR3 has 16 amino acids. CDR3 DNA sequence: TGTGCCAGCAGCCGCGGACTAGCGGGGGGTACCGGGGAGCTGTTTTTT. Its protein product is CASSRGLAGGTGELFF.